This T cell receptor beta chain was obtained from a study of beta chain features in type 1 diabetes (dated by TCRdb to the late 2010s). With regard to the full study: Mean age, gender distribution, total cell number and subset yield did not differ between patients and healthy donors. The study compared TCRB repertoires of sorted circulating CD4+ T cell subsets between recently diagnosed type 1 diabetes patients and matched healthy donors. Naive and central memory subsets were obtained from all 30 or so donors, but regulatory and stem cell-like memory subsets were isolated from only 8 patients and about eight healthy donors. A total of 100 million to 110 million sorted cells were examined across all samples, and a strong correlation was observed between cell number per subset and RNA yield. Study-wide findings and limitations: HLA sub-analyses involved small numbers of individuals, so any influence of HLA type on TCRB rearrangement remained unresolved. Patients with type 1 diabetes made fewer insertions and deleted more nucleotides at VDJ recombination sites, implying thymic rearrangement abnormalities. A moderate but significant shortening of TCRB CDR3 length was observed in type 1 diabetes patients in all four CD4+ subsets. Shorter templates might have been favored by PCR, but patient and control samples were amplified and corrected together, so both groups would have been affected equally by any skew. The naive, central memory and regulatory TCRB repertoires appeared to resemble one another more closely among patients than among healthy donors. Sequencing cDNA rather than genomic DNA could over-represent highly expressing activated cells, although activation and CD3 levels did not differ between groups.

The High Capacity cDNA Reverse Transcription Kit was used to reverse transcribe all of the isolated RNA, meaning that expressed TCRB transcripts were what got sequenced. Deep immunoSEQ sequencing was applied to naive, central memory and regulatory T cell samples, giving an average of about 3.57 million total reads per sample. Sorted cells were lysed in RLT buffer and RNA was extracted with DNase-treated RNeasy Micro or Mini kits, depending on cell number. Each cell subset was processed separately to prevent cross-contamination, with patient and healthy donor samples processed together. TCRB sequences were amplified from cDNA with the immunoSEQ multiplex PCR, producing 87-bp fragments spanning the CDR3 region. Sequencing of the amplicons was done on the Illumina HiSeq platform. The paper's data handling went like this. PCR bias was computationally corrected using synthetic template baselines, reads within Hamming distance 2 were collapsed, and singletons that could not be merged were discarded. By aligning reads against IMGT, V, D and J genes, CDR3 length, and insertions or deletions at six rearrangement sites were assigned. Within each subset, clonotype counts were normalized to sorted cell number, and only after that were true diversity and Gini coefficients computed with the tcR R package. The overlap coefficient, calculated on TCRB nucleotide sequences, was used to measure repertoire sharing. Out-of-frame TCRB sequences from naive cells were analyzed to stand in for the pre-selection repertoire. TCRdb obtained this table from immuneACCESS and retained in-frame rearrangements with V and J assigned. These tables miss some clones; where compared with another copy, unresolved V genes account for less than half of the shortfall, and the remainder is unexplained. V, J and clone size are those of that table, while D and trimming were read from the DNA. This sample is represented by about 230,000 clones; 9.6% of them were singletons. Just under 0.035% of the sample goes to the ten largest clones.

Taken from the germline V gene (reference sequence), the CDR1 and CDR2 loops are SGHNT and YYREEE. From cysteine to phenylalanine, the CDR3 is 16 amino acids long. CDR3 DNA only is kept here, 48 bases in frame from base 1. V and J lose 1 base and 7 bases, and a span of 19 bases separates them. On this clone itself: Its antigen remains undetermined. Base-call qualities are not available, and no considerably larger clone is one nucleotide away.

Each donor gave one peripheral blood draw, averaging approximately 110 mL, which was collected into heparinised tubes. Naive, central memory, regulatory and stem cell-like memory CD4+ T cells were sorted on a BD FACSAria II using a panel including CD45RO, CCR7, CD25, CD127, CD95 and CD27. Every sorted population had a purity above 95%. Right away, PBMCs were isolated by Lymphoprep density gradient centrifugation and were stained directly, with no culture step. To minimize batch effects, samples were stained and sorted in pairs, one healthy donor with one patient per experiment. This chain joins TRBV5-4 to TRBJ2-3; 5 matching bases give a weak D call of TRBD1. Sequenced: naive CD4+ T cells from blood. This specimen's cell subset or site label, per the study, means: true naive CD4+ T cells. The receptor's source is a woman aged 18 to 35 in good health. The base sequence is TGTGCCAGCAGCTTGAAAAGGCGGACATCCGGGTATACGCAGTATTTT. Its translation is CASSLKRRTSGYTQYF.